This entry lists 22 T cell receptor beta chains sequenced from one sample in a study of low-dose radiotherapy and immunotherapy resistance in tumors. The time point denotes: before trial treatment. TRAV- and TRBV-specific primers, spanning alpha and beta chains, primed first-strand cDNA. TCRs were amplified for roughly 20 PCR cycles with a constant-region primer and V-primer adapter. TCRdb reprocessed the reads with MiXCR, giving one entry per CDR3 protein. The table has nearly 95,000 distinct CDR3 sequences, under 10% seen once. The sample was PBMCs, taken before treatment. The receptor set was obtained from a male donor with prostate cancer.

This clonotype was picked up many times. The V and J genes are TRBV20-1 and TRBJ2-1; TRBD1 agrees at 9 bases. Germline loops: CDR1 DFQATT, CDR2 SNEGSKA (reference sequence). The CDR3 length is 14 residues. V shed 6 bases, J shed 6 bases, and the junction held 9 bases outside the gene matches. The CDR3, as DNA: TGCAGTGCCGAAGGGACAGGGCACGTCAATGAGCAGTTCTTC. Residues: CSAEGTGHVNEQFF.

The chain is built from TRBV27 and TRBJ1-5, with TRBD1 matching 9 bases. The length of the CDR3 is 19 residues. Germline lookup yields CDR1 MNHEY and CDR2 SMNVEV (reference sequence). The V and J ends lost 0 bases and 0 bases, in that order; junction bases with no gene match: 9. CDR3 region: CASSLSYRGLDYSNQPQHF. CDR3 nucleotides: TGTGCCAGCAGTTTATCGTACAGGGGGCTGGATTATAGCAATCAGCCCCAGCATTTT.

This clonotype showed up many times. The chain couples TRBV7-8 to TRBJ2-7, with D perhaps matching TRBD1 (7 bases). CDR1 and CDR2 from the germline V gene are SGHVS and FQNEAQ. Trimming left V 7 bases short and J 3 bases short, with 19 bases between. The CDR3 has 15 amino acids. The CDR3 sequence: CASTELGGGFYEQYF. The CDR3 region has the DNA TGTGCCAGCACTGAACTTGGAGGGGGCTTCTACGAGCAGTACTTC.

The V gene is TRBV28, the J gene TRBJ1-5; no reliable D call. This CDR3 is built from 16 residues. CDR1 MDHEN and CDR2 SYDVKM come from the germline V gene. V lost 7 bases and J lost 1, with 17 bases in between. This chain's CDR3 is CASTSPGSGSNQPQHF. The CDR3 nucleotides are TGTGCCAGCACTAGCCCGGGGTCGGGGAGCAATCAGCCCCAGCATTTT.

The chain joins TRBV28 to TRBJ1-6; D gene ambiguous. The V gene lost 6 bases and the J gene lost 7 bases, with 16 bases spanning the gap. Germline V lookup: CDR1 MDHEN, CDR2 SYDVKM. This CDR3 comprises 15 residues. For the CDR3, the DNA is TGTGCCAGCAGGCCCAGCACAGACATGAATTCACCCCTCCACTTT. Translated: CASRPSTDMNSPLHF.

In its sample, this clonotype was seen many times. The chain has TRBV7-2 and TRBJ2-7, with TRBD1 identical over 7 bases. Germline CDR1 SGHTA, CDR2 FQGNSA. The length of the CDR3 is 14 residues. With 5 bases clipped from V and 5 bases from J, the junction kept 9 bases outside the gene matches. Here the CDR3 DNA reads TGTGCCAGCAGCGTACGACAGGGTCGGAACGAGCAGTACTTC. Translation: CASSVRQGRNEQYF.

This clonotype has ten or more counts. The CDR3 DNA is TGTGCCATCAGGTTCACGACAGGGTTGGGCGAGCAGTACTTC. As protein: CAIRFTTGLGEQYF. The gene calls are TRBV10-3 and TRBJ2-7, with TRBD1 matching over 7 bases. V lost 6 bases and J lost 6; bases outside the gene matches: 11. CDR1 ENHRY and CDR2 SYGVKD come from the germline V gene. The CDR3 sequence is 14 residues long.

This clonotype was counted ten times or more. CDR3 nucleotide sequence: TGTGCCAGCAGGGGGGAGCAGGAGTATACCGGGGAGCTGTTTTTT. Its protein product is CASRGEQEYTGELFF. The chain combines TRBV6-6 with TRBJ2-2; perhaps D is TRBD1 or TRBD2 (5 bases each). Trimming removed 6 bases from V and 5 bases from J, with 16 bases in between. This CDR3 region has 15 residues. Germline V gene sequence: CDR1 MNHNY, CDR2 SVGAGI (reference sequence).

The sample holds many counts of this clonotype. V is TRBV11-2 and J is TRBJ2-7, with 9 bases identical to TRBD2. The J segment lost 5 bases and the V segment lost 5 bases, leaving 10 bases of the junction unmatched. The CDR3 is 15 amino acids. Germline V CDR1 and CDR2: SGHAT, FQNNGV. CDR3 region: CASSEGLASTNEQYF. In nucleotides, the CDR3 is TGTGCCAGCAGCGAAGGACTAGCGAGTACGAACGAGCAGTACTTC.

This clonotype was observed at least ten times. The V call is TRBV18, the J call TRBJ2-4; the D gene is possibly TRBD2 (5 bases). Germline V CDR1 and CDR2: KGHSH, LQKENI. Deletions cut 0 bases from V and 0 bases from J, with 18 bases between. The CDR3 covers 19 residues. CDR3 in DNA: TGTGCCAGCTCACCACCCGCGTCACGGGGAGTCCTAGCCAAAAACATTCAGTACTTC. This codes for CASSPPASRGVLAKNIQYF.

This clonotype was seen many times. The chain joins TRBV19 to TRBJ2-2, with TRBD1 matching 9 bases. Germline values: CDR1 LNHDA, CDR2 SQIVND (reference sequence). V shed 7 bases and J 4 bases; nucleotides not matched to a gene: 7. This CDR3 contains 15 residues. The CDR3, as DNA: TGTGCCAGTACCCAGGGACAGGGAAGCACCGGGGAGCTGTTTTTT. This translates into CASTQGQGSTGELFF.

This clonotype was counted at least ten times. V and J are TRBV7-2 and TRBJ1-1; D is undetermined. Germline values: CDR1 SGHTA, CDR2 FQGNSA. The CDR3 has 14 amino acids. Trimming took 5 bases from V and 1 from J, leaving 11 bases between them. The CDR3 bases are TGTGCCAGCAGCCCCCGACGGTCGAACACTGAAGCTTTCTTT. Protein: CASSPRRSNTEAFF.

In its sample, this clonotype was seen many times. This chain uses TRBV6-5 with TRBJ1-5, with no clear D. The V gene lost 5 bases and the J gene lost 6 bases, with 11 bases spanning the gap. The CDR3 is 13 amino acids. CDR1 MNHEY and CDR2 SVGAGI come from the germline V gene. Here the CDR3 DNA reads TGTGCCAGCAGTAAGAATTGGGGTCAGCCCCAGCATTTT. Its translation is CASSKNWGQPQHF.

A few counts support this clonotype. The genes are TRBV28 and TRBJ1-5; TRBD1 is a possible D gene (6 bases). Trimming removed 6 bases at V and 6 bases at J, with 15 bases between. Germline V gene lookup returns CDR1 MDHEN and CDR2 SYDVKM. The CDR3 runs 14 residues. DNA for the CDR3: TGTGCCAGCAGCTCCGCAGGGGAGGCTCAGCCCCAGCATTTT. Protein: CASSSAGEAQPQHF.

This clonotype was seen repeatedly, ten times or more. In DNA, the CDR3 is TGTGCCAGCAGTTACCTGACTAGCGGGAGAGACGAGCAGTACTTC. Its translation: CASSYLTSGRDEQYF. This sequence joins TRBV6-6 and TRBJ2-7; 12 bases fit TRBD2. The CDR3 totals 15 residues. CDR1 and CDR2 (germline): MNHNY, SVGAGI (reference sequence). J lost 5 bases, V lost 2 bases, and 4 bases had no gene match.

A remark on this clonotype: This likely came from a read error, as a far larger clone is one base away. The chain uses TRBV7-8 and TRBJ2-1; 7 bases fit TRBD2. CDR1 is SGHVS and CDR2 is FQNEAQ in the germline V gene. This CDR3 region has 16 residues. The V segment lost 5 bases and the J segment 10 bases; nucleotides outside the gene matches: 17. CDR3 nucleotides: TGTGCCAGCAGCCTGGGAGGGGAGGGACTTTACTACGAGCAGTTCTTC. It translates to CASSLGGEGLYYEQFF.

This clonotype was recorded at least ten times. The chain carries TRBV5-5 and TRBJ2-3; unclear D gene. Germline V gives CDR1 SGHKS, CDR2 YYEKEE (reference sequence). The length of the CDR3 is 13 residues. Trimming took 4 bases from V and 0 from J, leaving 6 bases between them. The CDR3 DNA follows: TGTGCCAGCAGCCCTTTAAGCACAGATACGCAGTATTTT. This gives the protein CASSPLSTDTQYF.

This clonotype came up many times. The V call is TRBV20-1, the J call TRBJ2-3, with TRBD1 as a possible D gene (5 bases). Germline values: CDR1 DFQATT, CDR2 SNEGSKA (reference sequence). Deletions cut 5 bases from V and 0 bases from J, with 15 bases between. This CDR3 has 15 residues. The CDR3 sequence is CSAPIRGSSTDTQYF. CDR3 DNA sequence: TGCAGTGCTCCTATTAGGGGATCTAGCACAGATACGCAGTATTTT.

This CDR3 is CSADPRQGAGQPQHF. The CDR3 DNA sequence: TGCAGTGCTGACCCTCGCCAGGGGGCAGGGCAGCCCCAGCATTTT. The chain couples TRBV20-1 to TRBJ1-5; 8 bases agree with TRBD1. V was pared by 5 bases and J by 7 bases, with 13 bases of the junction left unmatched. CDR1 DFQATT and CDR2 SNEGSKA come from the germline V gene (reference sequence). The CDR3 extends over 15 amino acids.

The sample holds a few counts of this clonotype. Here the CDR3 DNA reads TGCGCCAGCAGCTTGTCCACCTCAAATCGGCAGGGCGGTGGCTACACCTTC. Amino acid sequence: CASSLSTSNRQGGGYTF. This sequence joins TRBV5-1 and TRBJ1-2, with D possibly matching TRBD1 (5 bases). Germline lookup yields CDR1 SGHRS and CDR2 YFSETQ. The CDR3 spans 17 residues. The V end was cut by 1 base, the J end by 7 bases, with 23 bases between.

The chain uses TRBV10-3 and TRBJ1-5; D not resolved. The CDR3 spans 14 residues. V was trimmed by 8 bases and J by 0 bases, leaving 11 bases between them. Germline V lookup: CDR1 ENHRY, CDR2 SYGVKD. CDR3 DNA sequence: TGTGCCATCGCACCTACCATTAGCAATCAGCCCCAGCATTTT. It translates to CAIAPTISNQPQHF.

This clonotype was detected ten times or more. This chain uses TRBV6-4 with TRBJ2-1, with TRBD1 matching 8 bases. The CDR3 runs 15 residues. CDR1 and CDR2 from the germline V gene are MRHNA and SNTAGT. The V gene end was trimmed by 2 bases and the J gene end by 7 bases; junction bases not matched to a gene: 7. The CDR3 bases are TGTGCCAGCAGTGACACGGACAGGGTTCTGAATGAGCAGTTCTTC. It codes for CASSDTDRVLNEQFF.